Described below is a single T cell receptor beta chain sequence and its context. In replicate PCRs of unsorted PBMC, approximately 310 ng DNA, around 29,000 T cell genomes, was used. Original data processing: There were no quality scores in the junction-only immunoSEQ sequences, so filtering differed. Only in-frame clones appear in the TCRdb table, and some are missing; sequencing was by immunoSEQ multiplex PCR. V and J calls and clone size follow that table, whereas D and trimming were derived from the DNA. The sample carries about 490,000 clones, 65% to 80% recorded once. These data are taken from a study of shared clonotypes between healthy human individuals. Sample: PBMCs. The receptor was derived from a woman in her 40s in good health. Some clones in this sample may be carry-over from other donors' samples.

The CDR3 nucleotides read TGTGCCAGCAGCCCCCCTCTAGCGGGTAAGGGGGCCTACGAGCAGTACTTC. This translates into CASSPPLAGKGAYEQYF. This sequence joins TRBV28 and TRBJ2-7, with 8 bases lining up with TRBD2. The ends lost 6 bases at V and 2 bases at J; junction bases unmatched: 15. The CDR3 runs to 17 residues. Germline values: CDR1 MDHEN, CDR2 SYDVKM.